A selection of T cell receptor beta chains follows, all from one sample in a study of cytomegalovirus exposure and HLA in healthy donors. Produced via immunoSEQ multiplex PCR; TCRdb's table is partial and in-frame only. The sample lists roughly 100,000 clones, approximately 81% occurring once. Sample: PBMCs. The receptors were sampled from a man aged 25-45 years in good health and CMV-seronegative. The CDR3 runs from the conserved cysteine through the conserved F or W. D genes are given only for firm matches. Clone size is given for some rows only: seen once, a few or many times, or a class if the clone is expanded.

V,size,J,D,CDR3
TRBV9,NA,TRBJ2-7,TRBD1,CASSVGTGVYEQYF
TRBV19,NA,TRBJ2-7,TRBD1,CASSAGTGPYEQYF
TRBV4-3,NA,TRBJ2-7,TRBD2,CASSQGPGPTSGRAYEQYF
TRBV30,NA,TRBJ2-5,TRBD2,CAWSVGGASGRVQETQYF
TRBV5-4,few,TRBJ2-2,NA,CASSLDYNTGELFF
TRBV7-9,once,TRBJ2-3,TRBD1,CASSSRQGTTDTQYF
TRBV5-4,NA,TRBJ1-1,NA,CASRPKQGVTEAFF
TRBV10-2,NA,NA,NA,CASRHMRDIAEQYF
TRBV2,NA,TRBJ1-2,TRBD1,CASSDLGQNYGYTF
TRBV14,NA,TRBJ1-4,NA,CASSQEPGGSTNEKLFF
TRBV4-1,NA,TRBJ2-5,NA,CASSQDMGRPETQYF
TRBV6-5,NA,TRBJ2-2,TRBD1,CASATGGLNTGELFF
TRBV28,NA,TRBJ2-7,TRBD2,CASSLGLAGVTYEQYF
TRBV15,NA,TRBJ2-7,NA,CATRPQGSDEQYF
TRBV6-1,few,TRBJ1-1,NA,CASSEVYRRNTEAFF